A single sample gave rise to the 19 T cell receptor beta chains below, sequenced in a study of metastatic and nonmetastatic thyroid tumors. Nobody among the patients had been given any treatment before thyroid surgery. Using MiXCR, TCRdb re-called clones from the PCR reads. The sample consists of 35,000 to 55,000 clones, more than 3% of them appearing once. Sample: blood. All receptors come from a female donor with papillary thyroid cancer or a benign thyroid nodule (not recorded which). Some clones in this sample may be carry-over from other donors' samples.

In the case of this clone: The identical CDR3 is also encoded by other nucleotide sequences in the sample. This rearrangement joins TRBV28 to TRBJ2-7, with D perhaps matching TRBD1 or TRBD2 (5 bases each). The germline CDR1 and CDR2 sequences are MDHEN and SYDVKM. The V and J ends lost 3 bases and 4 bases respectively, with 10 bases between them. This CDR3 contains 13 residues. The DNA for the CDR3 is TGTGCCAGCAGTTTTAGAGGGGTTTACGAGCAGTACTTC. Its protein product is CASSFRGVYEQYF.

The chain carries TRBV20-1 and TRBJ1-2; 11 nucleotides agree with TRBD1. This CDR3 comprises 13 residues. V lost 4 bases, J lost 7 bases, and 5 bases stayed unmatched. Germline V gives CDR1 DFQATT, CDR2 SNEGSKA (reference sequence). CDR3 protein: CSAKGQGEIGYTF. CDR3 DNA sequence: TGCAGTGCTAAGGGACAGGGGGAAATTGGCTACACCTTC.

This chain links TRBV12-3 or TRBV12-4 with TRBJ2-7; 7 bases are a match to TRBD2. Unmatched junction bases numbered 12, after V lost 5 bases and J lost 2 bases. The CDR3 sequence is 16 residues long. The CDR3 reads CASSPGGQGGTYEQYF. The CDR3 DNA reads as TGTGCCAGCAGTCCCGGAGGGCAGGGAGGGACCTACGAGCAGTACTTC.

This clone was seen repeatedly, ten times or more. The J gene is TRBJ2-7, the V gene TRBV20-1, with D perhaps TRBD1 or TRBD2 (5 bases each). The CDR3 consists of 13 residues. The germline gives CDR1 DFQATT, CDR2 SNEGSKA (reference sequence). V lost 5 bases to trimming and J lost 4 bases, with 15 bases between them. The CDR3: CSALGTSDYEQYF. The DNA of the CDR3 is TGCAGTGCTTTAGGGACGTCGGATTACGAGCAGTACTTC.

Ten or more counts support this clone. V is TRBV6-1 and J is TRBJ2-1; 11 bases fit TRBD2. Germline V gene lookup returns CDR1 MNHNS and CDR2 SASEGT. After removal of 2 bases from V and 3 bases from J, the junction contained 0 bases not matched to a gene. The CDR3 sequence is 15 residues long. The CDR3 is CASSETSGSYNEQFF. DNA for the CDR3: TGTGCCAGCAGTGAAACTAGCGGGAGCTACAATGAGCAGTTCTTC.

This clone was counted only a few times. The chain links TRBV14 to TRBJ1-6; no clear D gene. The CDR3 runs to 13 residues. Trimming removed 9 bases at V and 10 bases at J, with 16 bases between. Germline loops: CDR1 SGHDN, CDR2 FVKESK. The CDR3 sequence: CARSEAYKSPLHF. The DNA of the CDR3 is TGTGCCAGAAGCGAAGCATACAAGTCACCCCTCCACTTT.

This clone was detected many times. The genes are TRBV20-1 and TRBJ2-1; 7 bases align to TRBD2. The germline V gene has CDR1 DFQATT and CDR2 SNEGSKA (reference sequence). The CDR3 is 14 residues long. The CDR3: CGRAAGDGYNEQFF. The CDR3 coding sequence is TGCGGAAGGGCCGCGGGAGACGGCTACAATGAGCAGTTCTTC.

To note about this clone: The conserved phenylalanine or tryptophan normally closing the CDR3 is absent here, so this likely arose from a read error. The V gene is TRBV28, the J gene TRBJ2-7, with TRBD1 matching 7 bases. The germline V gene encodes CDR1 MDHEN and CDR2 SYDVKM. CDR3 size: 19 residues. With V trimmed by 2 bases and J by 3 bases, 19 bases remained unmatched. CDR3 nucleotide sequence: TGTGCCAGCAGTTTAATACTCAGGGGGAAAGGAATCCTCAACTACGAGCAGTACCTC. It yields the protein CASSLILRGKGILNYEQYL.

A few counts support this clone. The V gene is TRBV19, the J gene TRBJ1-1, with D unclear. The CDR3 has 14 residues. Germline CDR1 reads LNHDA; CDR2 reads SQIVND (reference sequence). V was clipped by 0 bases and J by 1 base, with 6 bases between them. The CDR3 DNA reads TGTGCCAGTAGTATAGATCTTGAGAACACTGAAGCTTTCTTT. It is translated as CASSIDLENTEAFF.

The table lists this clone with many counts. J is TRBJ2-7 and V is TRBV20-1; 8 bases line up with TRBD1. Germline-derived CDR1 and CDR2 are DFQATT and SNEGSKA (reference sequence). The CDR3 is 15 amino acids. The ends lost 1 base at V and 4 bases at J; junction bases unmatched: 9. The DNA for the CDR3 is TGCAGTGCTAGAGCCCGGGGCAGGGGGCATTACGAGCAGTACTTC. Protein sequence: CSARARGRGHYEQYF.

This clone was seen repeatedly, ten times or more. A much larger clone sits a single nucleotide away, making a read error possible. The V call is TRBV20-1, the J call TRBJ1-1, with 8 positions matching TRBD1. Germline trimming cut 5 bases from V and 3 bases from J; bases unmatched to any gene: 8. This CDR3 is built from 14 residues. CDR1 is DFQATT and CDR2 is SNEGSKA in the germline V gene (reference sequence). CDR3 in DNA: TGCAGTGCTCCTAAGGACAGGGTAGACACTGAAGCTTTCTTT. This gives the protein CSAPKDRVDTEAFF.

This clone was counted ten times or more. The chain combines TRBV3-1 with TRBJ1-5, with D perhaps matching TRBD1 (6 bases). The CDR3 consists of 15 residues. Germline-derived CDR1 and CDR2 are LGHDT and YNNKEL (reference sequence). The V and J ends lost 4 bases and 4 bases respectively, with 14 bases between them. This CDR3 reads CASSPTGMWNQPQHF. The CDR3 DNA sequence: TGTGCCAGCAGCCCTACAGGGATGTGGAATCAGCCCCAGCATTTT.

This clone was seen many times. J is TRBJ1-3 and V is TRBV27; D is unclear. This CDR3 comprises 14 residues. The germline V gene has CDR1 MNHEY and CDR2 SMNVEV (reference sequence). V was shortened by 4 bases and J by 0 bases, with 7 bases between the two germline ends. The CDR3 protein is CASSSLTSGNTIYF. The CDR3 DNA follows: TGTGCCAGCAGTTCCCTGACCTCTGGAAACACCATATATTTT.

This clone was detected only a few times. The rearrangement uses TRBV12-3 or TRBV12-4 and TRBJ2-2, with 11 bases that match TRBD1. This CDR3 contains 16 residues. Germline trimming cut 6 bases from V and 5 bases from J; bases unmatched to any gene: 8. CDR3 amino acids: CASSGRGTGGTGELFF. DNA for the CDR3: TGTGCCAGCAGCGGCCGTGGGACAGGGGGAACCGGGGAGCTGTTTTTT.

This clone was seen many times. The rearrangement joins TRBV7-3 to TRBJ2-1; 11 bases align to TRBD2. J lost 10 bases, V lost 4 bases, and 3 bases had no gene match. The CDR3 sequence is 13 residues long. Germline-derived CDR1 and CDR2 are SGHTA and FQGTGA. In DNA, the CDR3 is TGTGCCAGCAGCTCGGGACTAGCGGACGAGCAGTTCTTC. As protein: CASSSGLADEQFF.

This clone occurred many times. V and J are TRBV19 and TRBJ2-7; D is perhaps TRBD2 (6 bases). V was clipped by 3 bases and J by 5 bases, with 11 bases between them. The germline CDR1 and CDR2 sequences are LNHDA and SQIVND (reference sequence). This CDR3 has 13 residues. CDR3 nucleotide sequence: TGTGCCAGTAGTATCGTGGCGGGAAACGAGCAGTACTTC. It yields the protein CASSIVAGNEQYF. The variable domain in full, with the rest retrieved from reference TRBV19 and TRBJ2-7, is DGGITQSPKYLFRKEGQNVTLSCEQNLNHDAMYWYRQDPGQGLRLIYYSQIVNDFQKGDIAEGYSVSREKKESFPLTVTSAQKNPTAFYLCASSIVAGNEQYFGPGTRLTVT.

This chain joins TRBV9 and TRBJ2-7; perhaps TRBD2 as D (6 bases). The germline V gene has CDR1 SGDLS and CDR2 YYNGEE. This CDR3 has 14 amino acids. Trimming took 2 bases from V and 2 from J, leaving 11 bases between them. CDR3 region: CASSVGTGAYEQYF. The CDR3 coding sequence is TGTGCCAGCAGCGTCGGGACGGGGGCCTACGAGCAGTACTTC.

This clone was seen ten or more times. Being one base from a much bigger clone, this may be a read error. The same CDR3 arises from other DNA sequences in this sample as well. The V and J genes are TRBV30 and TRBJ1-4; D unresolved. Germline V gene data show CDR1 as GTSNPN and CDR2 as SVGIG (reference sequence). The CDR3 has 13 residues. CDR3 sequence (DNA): TGCGCCTGGAGCACAGCGGCGGATGAAAAACTGTTTTTT. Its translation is CAWSTAADEKLFF.

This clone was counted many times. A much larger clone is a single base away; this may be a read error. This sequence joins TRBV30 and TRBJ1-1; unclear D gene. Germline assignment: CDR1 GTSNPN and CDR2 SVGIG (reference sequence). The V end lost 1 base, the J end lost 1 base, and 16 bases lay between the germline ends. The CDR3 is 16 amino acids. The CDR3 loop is CAWSALPQTSNTEAFF. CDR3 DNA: TGTGCCTGGAGTGCCCTCCCACAAACTTCGAACACTGAAGCTTTCTTT.